The rows below give T cell receptor beta chains drawn from one sample of a study of T-cell memory formation after mild COVID-19. Each CDR3 protein is one row after TCRdb ran MiXCR on the 5' RACE reads. The table has approximately 300,000 distinct CDR3 sequences, 15% seen once. Sequencing was performed on PBMCs or a T cell subset sorted from them (not recorded which). Every receptor here comes from a man aged 18-30 years who had mild COVID-19 (a few samples of this study predate the infection). Cell type and time point are not known. The CDR3 runs from the conserved cysteine through the conserved F or W. Fields, in order: clone size, CDR3 length, J gene, V gene, D gene, CDR3 protein, CDR3 DNA. The D gene is left open where the match is weak. Not every row has a clone size; where given, it reads once, few, many or a size class.

.	14	TRBJ1-5	TRBV7-2	.	CASSLDGLNQPQHF	TGTGCCAGCAGCTTAGACGGACTGAATCAGCCCCAGCATTTT
.	15	TRBJ1-5	TRBV6-7	.	CASSYLRTRNQPQHF	TGTGCCAGCAGTTACCTCAGGACAAGGAATCAGCCCCAGCATTTT
.	14	TRBJ1-1	TRBV7-9	.	CASSLGHSNTEAFF	TGTGCCAGCAGCTTAGGGCACTCGAACACTGAAGCTTTCTTT
.	14	TRBJ1-5	TRBV7-2	.	CASSLNYGNQPQHF	TGTGCCAGCAGCCTCAACTACGGCAATCAGCCCCAGCATTTT
.	16	TRBJ1-5	TRBV12-3/TRBV12-4	TRBD1	CASNLGQGVAGQPQHF	TGTGCCAGCAACCTGGGACAGGGTGTAGCGGGTCAGCCCCAGCATTTT
.	13	TRBJ2-1	TRBV2	.	CASSEAGLGEQFF	TGTGCCAGCAGTGAAGCAGGGCTAGGGGAGCAGTTCTTC
.	14	TRBJ2-3	TRBV12-5	.	CASGNLPGLYTQYF	TGTGCTAGTGGAAACCTCCCAGGGTTGTATACGCAGTATTTT
.	14	TRBJ1-2	TRBV7-2	.	CASSNYAVEGGYTF	TGTGCCAGCAGCAACTATGCGGTCGAGGGTGGCTACACCTTC
.	17	TRBJ1-5	TRBV6-6	.	CASSYSIRAGGNQPQHF	TGTGCCAGCAGTTACTCAATCCGGGCTGGTGGCAATCAGCCCCAGCATTTT
.	16	TRBJ2-6	TRBV28	.	CASGRGIRTGANVLTF	TGTGCCAGCGGGCGGGGCATTCGGACTGGGGCCAACGTCCTGACTTTC
few	16	TRBJ2-3	TRBV2	TRBD2	CASRRLAGGPGDTQYF	TGTGCCAGCAGGAGACTAGCGGGGGGGCCCGGGGATACGCAGTATTTT
few	16	TRBJ2-5	TRBV4-1	TRBD2	CASSHGLAGAEETQYF	TGCGCCAGCAGCCACGGACTAGCGGGGGCCGAAGAGACCCAGTACTTC
few	13	TRBJ1-6	TRBV7-2	.	CASSGQNNSPLHF	TGTGCCAGCAGCGGGCAGAATAATTCACCCCTCCACTTT
few	17	TRBJ2-4	TRBV11-1	TRBD2	CASSSGRDYLAKNIQYF	TGTGCCAGCAGCTCAGGTCGGGACTACCTAGCCAAAAACATTCAGTACTTC
few	12	TRBJ1-1	TRBV6-4	.	CAGWRLNTEAFF	TGTGCCGGATGGCGGCTGAACACTGAAGCTTTCTTT
many	14	TRBJ2-5	TRBV3-1	TRBD2	CASSTSGGQETQYF	TGTGCCAGCAGCACTAGCGGGGGGCAAGAGACCCAGTACTTC
.	15	TRBJ1-2	TRBV6-6	.	CASSYSGLGDGGYTF	TGTGCCAGCAGTTACTCAGGGCTAGGGGACGGTGGCTACACCTTC
.	14	TRBJ2-7	TRBV12-3/TRBV12-4	TRBD1	CASSTTQGAGEQYF	TGTGCCAGCAGCACCACACAGGGGGCCGGGGAGCAGTACTTC
few	12	TRBJ2-3	TRBV29-1	.	CSVRRVTDTQYF	TGCAGCGTTCGAAGGGTCACAGATACGCAGTATTTT
many	15	TRBJ1-3	TRBV4-1	.	CASSQEGFSGNTIYF	TGCGCCAGCAGCCAAGAGGGATTCTCTGGAAACACCATATATTTT
few	14	TRBJ2-7	TRBV7-9	TRBD1	CASSGGQASYEQYF	TGTGCCAGCAGCGGGGGACAGGCAAGCTACGAGCAGTACTTC
.	16	TRBJ2-3	TRBV9	TRBD2	CASSVTTSGSTDTQYF	TGTGCCAGCAGCGTGACGACTAGCGGAAGCACAGATACGCAGTATTTT
many	16	TRBJ2-7	TRBV4-3	.	CASSQASGQSSYEQYF	TGCGCCAGCAGCCAAGCCTCCGGACAGAGCTCCTACGAGCAGTACTTC
.	13	TRBJ2-3	TRBV10-3	TRBD2	CAISWDYTDTQYF	TGTGCCATCAGTTGGGACTACACAGATACGCAGTATTTT
.	19	TRBJ2-1	TRBV7-2	.	CASSSPVRGPGNSYNEQFF	TGTGCCAGCAGCTCCCCGGTCCGGGGGCCTGGAAACTCCTACAATGAGCAGTTCTTC
few	13	TRBJ1-2	TRBV20-1	.	CSARDVSYYGYTF	TGCAGTGCTAGAGACGTCAGCTACTATGGCTACACCTTC
few	16	TRBJ2-5	TRBV7-2	TRBD1	CASSLGLRTGQETQYF	TGTGCCAGCAGCTTAGGCCTCAGGACAGGGCAAGAGACCCAGTACTTC
few	15	TRBJ2-4	TRBV12-5	.	CASGPGDTTKNIQYF	TGTGCTAGTGGTCCCGGAGACACCACCAAAAACATTCAGTACTTC
few	13	TRBJ2-5	TRBV7-2	.	CASSFPGEETQYF	TGTGCCAGCAGCTTCCCTGGCGAAGAGACCCAGTACTTC
many	15	TRBJ1-2	TRBV6-5	TRBD1	CASSYGKGGNRGYTF	TGTGCCAGCAGTTACGGGAAAGGGGGCAATCGAGGCTACACCTTC
.	14	TRBJ2-3	TRBV27	.	CASSSGARTDTQYF	TGTGCCAGCAGTTCCGGGGCCCGCACAGATACGCAGTATTTT
.	13	TRBJ2-7	TRBV6-6	TRBD1	CATRQGRTYEQYF	TGTGCCACCCGACAGGGGAGAACCTACGAGCAGTACTTC
.	16	TRBJ2-3	TRBV27	TRBD2	CASWPRRRGVTDTQYF	TGTGCCAGCTGGCCCCGGAGGCGGGGGGTTACAGATACGCAGTATTTT
.	17	TRBJ2-5	TRBV11-2	.	CASSSPKREANQETQYF	TGTGCCAGCAGCTCACCTAAAAGGGAGGCCAACCAAGAGACCCAGTACTTC
few	15	TRBJ1-1	TRBV5-6	.	CASSFTGRRWAEAFF	TGTGCCAGCAGCTTTACCGGACGGAGGTGGGCTGAAGCTTTCTTT
few	18	TRBJ1-2	TRBV3-1	.	CASSRSPKTGSANYGYTF	TGTGCCAGCAGTCGATCCCCCAAAACAGGGTCGGCTAACTATGGCTACACCTTC
once	11	TRBJ2-2	TRBV6-2/TRBV6-3	.	CASSWSGELFF	TGTGCCAGCAGTTGGTCCGGGGAGCTGTTTTTT
.	15	TRBJ2-5	TRBV7-6	TRBD2	CASSSDGGFGETQYF	TGTGCCAGCAGCTCCGACGGGGGGTTCGGAGAGACCCAGTACTTC
few	14	TRBJ2-5	TRBV29-1	TRBD1	CSVEESGGRETQYF	TGCAGCGTTGAAGAATCAGGGGGCCGTGAGACCCAGTACTTC
few	15	TRBJ2-3	TRBV12-3/TRBV12-4	TRBD2	CASRPGLAPWNTQYF	TGTGCCAGCAGACCGGGACTAGCGCCGTGGAATACGCAGTATTTT
.	9	TRBJ2-5	TRBV23-1	.	CAIQVTQYF	TGCGCCATACAGGTGACCCAGTACTTC
.	16	TRBJ2-3	TRBV13	TRBD2	CASRETSGGAPDTQYF	TGTGCCAGCAGGGAGACTAGCGGGGGGGCCCCAGATACGCAGTATTTT
few	18	TRBJ2-3	TRBV4-1	TRBD2	CASSGRELAGGLPDTQYF	TGCGCCAGCAGCGGCCGGGAACTAGCGGGGGGGCTACCAGATACGCAGTATTTT
.	14	TRBJ1-1	TRBV4-1	.	CASSQEGANTEAFF	TGCGCCAGCAGCCAAGAGGGGGCGAACACTGAAGCTTTCTTT
few	18	TRBJ1-5	TRBV15	.	CATSRDRGTDWLNQPQHF	TGTGCCACCAGCAGAGATAGAGGAACGGACTGGCTAAATCAGCCCCAGCATTTT
few	15	TRBJ1-1	TRBV9	TRBD1	CASSSGTGAITEAFF	TGTGCCAGCAGCTCGGGGACAGGGGCGATCACTGAAGCTTTCTTT
.	15	TRBJ1-5	TRBV20-1	.	CSARTAKTGNQPQHF	TGCAGTGCTAGGACGGCAAAGACTGGCAATCAGCCCCAGCATTTT
.	15	TRBJ2-2	TRBV25-1	.	CASISQGRYTGELFF	TGTGCCAGCATATCGCAGGGACGGTACACCGGGGAGCTGTTTTTT
many	16	TRBJ1-1	TRBV9	TRBD1	CASSVAGQGANTEAFF	TGTGCCAGCAGCGTTGCGGGGCAGGGGGCGAACACTGAAGCTTTCTTT
many	13	TRBJ2-1	TRBV5-1	.	CASSSGPSGEQFF	TGCGCCAGCAGCTCCGGCCCTTCGGGAGAGCAGTTCTTC
few	12	TRBJ1-5	TRBV6-6	.	CASSRGMEPQHF	TGTGCCAGCAGTCGGGGGATGGAGCCCCAGCATTTT
few	16	TRBJ2-1	TRBV5-1	.	CASSLVAGSSYNEQFF	TGCGCCAGCAGCTTGGTTGCAGGAAGCTCCTACAATGAGCAGTTCTTC
many	12	TRBJ2-2	TRBV18	.	CASFTYTGELFF	TGTGCCAGCTTCACTTACACCGGGGAGCTGTTTTTT
few	18	TRBJ2-3	TRBV7-6	.	CASTRSTSNYPSTDTQYF	TGTGCCAGCACTCGATCCACCAGTAACTACCCTAGCACAGATACGCAGTATTTT
few	16	TRBJ1-6	TRBV4-1	.	CASSQAGAGDNSPLHF	TGCGCCAGCAGCCAAGCCGGGGCAGGAGACAATTCACCCCTCCACTTT
few	15	TRBJ1-2	TRBV20-1	TRBD1	CSARGRDSLFYGYTF	TGCAGTGCTAGAGGTCGGGACAGCCTTTTCTATGGCTACACCTTC
.	15	TRBJ2-3	TRBV9	.	CASSVEGAGRDTQYF	TGTGCCAGCAGCGTAGAGGGGGCGGGGAGAGATACGCAGTATTTT